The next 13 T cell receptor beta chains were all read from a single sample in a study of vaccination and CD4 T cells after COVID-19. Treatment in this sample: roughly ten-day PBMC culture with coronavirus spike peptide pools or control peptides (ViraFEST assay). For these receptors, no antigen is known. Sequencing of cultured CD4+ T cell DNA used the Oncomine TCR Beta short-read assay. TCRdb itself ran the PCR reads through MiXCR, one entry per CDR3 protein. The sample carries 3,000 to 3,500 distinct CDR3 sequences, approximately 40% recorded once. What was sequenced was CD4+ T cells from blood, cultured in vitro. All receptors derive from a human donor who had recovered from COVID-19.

CDR3 loop: CASTSGPNTGELFF. For the CDR3, the DNA is TGTGCCAGCACCTCGGGACCGAACACCGGGGAGCTGTTTTTT. The J gene is TRBJ2-2, the V gene TRBV7-9; D may be TRBD1 or TRBD2 (5 bases each). CDR3 length: 14 residues. V lost 7 bases to trimming and J lost 0 bases, with 9 bases between them. The germline V gene encodes CDR1 SEHNR and CDR2 FQNEAQ (reference sequence).

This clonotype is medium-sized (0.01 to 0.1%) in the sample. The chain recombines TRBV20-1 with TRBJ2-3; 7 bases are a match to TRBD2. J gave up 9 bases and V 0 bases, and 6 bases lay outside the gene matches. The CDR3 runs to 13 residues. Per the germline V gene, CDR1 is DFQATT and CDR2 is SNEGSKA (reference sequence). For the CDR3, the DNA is TGCAGTGCTAGAGATCCAGCGGGGCCAACGCAGTATTTT. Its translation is CSARDPAGPTQYF.

The CDR3 DNA sequence: TGCGCCAGCAGCTTGGGGGACAGGGGGCAGGGAGATACGCAGTATTTT. This encodes CASSLGDRGQGDTQYF. The chain employs TRBV5-1 and TRBJ2-3; TRBD1 agrees at 12 bases. The CDR3 totals 16 residues. The germline V gene encodes CDR1 SGHRS and CDR2 YFSETQ. J was trimmed by 5 bases and V by 0 bases; bases with no gene match: 4.

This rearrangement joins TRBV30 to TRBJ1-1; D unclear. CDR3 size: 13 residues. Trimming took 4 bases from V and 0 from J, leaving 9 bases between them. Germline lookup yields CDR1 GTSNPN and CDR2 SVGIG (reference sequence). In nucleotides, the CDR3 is TGTGCCTGGAAAGGAAGGATGAACACTGAAGCTTTCTTT. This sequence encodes CAWKGRMNTEAFF.

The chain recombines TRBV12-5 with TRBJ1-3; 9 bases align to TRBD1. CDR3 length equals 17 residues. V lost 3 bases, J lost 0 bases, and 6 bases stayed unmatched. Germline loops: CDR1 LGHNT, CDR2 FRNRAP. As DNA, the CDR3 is TGTGCTAGTGGTTTAGGGACAGGGCTATTCTCTGGAAACACCATATATTTT. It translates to CASGLGTGLFSGNTIYF.

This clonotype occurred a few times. Here the CDR3 DNA reads TGTGCCTGGAGTAAAGGGCGGGGGGCCTACAATGAGCAGTTCTTC. Residues: CAWSKGRGAYNEQFF. This chain uses TRBV30 with TRBJ2-1; 8 positions match TRBD2. V shed 2 bases, J shed 2 bases, and the junction held 5 bases outside the gene matches. The length of the CDR3 is 15 residues. CDR1 and CDR2 from the germline V gene are GTSNPN and SVGIG (reference sequence).

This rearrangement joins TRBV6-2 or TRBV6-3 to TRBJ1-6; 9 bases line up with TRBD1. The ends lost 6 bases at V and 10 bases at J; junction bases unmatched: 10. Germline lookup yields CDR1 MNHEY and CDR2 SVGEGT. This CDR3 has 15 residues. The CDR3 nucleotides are TGTGCCAGCAGCCCAATCGGGACAGGGACCTCACCCCTCCACTTT. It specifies CASSPIGTGTSPLHF.

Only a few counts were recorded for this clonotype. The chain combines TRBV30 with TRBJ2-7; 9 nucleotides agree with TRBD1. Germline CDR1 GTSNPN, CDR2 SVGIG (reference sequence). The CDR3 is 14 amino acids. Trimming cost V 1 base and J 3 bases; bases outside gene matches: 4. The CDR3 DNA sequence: TGTGCCTGGAGTGCGGGACAGGGTTACTACGAGCAGTACTTC. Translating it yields CAWSAGQGYYEQYF.

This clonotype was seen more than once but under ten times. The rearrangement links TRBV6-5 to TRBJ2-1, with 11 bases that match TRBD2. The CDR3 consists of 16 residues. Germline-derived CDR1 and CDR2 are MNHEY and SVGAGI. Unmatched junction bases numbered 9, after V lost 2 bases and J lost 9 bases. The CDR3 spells CASSYPIAGGPGEQFF. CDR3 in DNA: TGTGCCAGCAGTTACCCAATAGCGGGGGGGCCGGGTGAGCAGTTCTTC.

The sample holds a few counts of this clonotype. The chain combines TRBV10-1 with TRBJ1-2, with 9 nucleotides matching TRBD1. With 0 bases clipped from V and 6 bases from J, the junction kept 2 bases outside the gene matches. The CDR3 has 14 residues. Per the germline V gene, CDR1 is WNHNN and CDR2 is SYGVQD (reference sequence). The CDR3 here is CASSESRTGDGYTF. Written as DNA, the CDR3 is TGCGCCAGCAGTGAGTCCAGGACAGGGGATGGCTACACCTTC.

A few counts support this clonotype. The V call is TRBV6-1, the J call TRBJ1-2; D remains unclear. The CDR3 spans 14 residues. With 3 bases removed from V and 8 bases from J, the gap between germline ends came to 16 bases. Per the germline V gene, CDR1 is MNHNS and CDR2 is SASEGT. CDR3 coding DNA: TGTGCCAGCAGTGAGTCTTCCCAGGCGGGCGGCTACACCTTC. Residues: CASSESSQAGGYTF.

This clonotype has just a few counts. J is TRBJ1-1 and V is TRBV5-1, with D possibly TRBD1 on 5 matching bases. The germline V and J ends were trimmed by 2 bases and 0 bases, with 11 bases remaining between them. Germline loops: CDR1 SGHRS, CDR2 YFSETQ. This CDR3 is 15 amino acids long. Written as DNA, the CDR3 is TGCGCCAGCAGCTTCGGGGGGGGTATGAACACTGAAGCTTTCTTT. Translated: CASSFGGGMNTEAFF.

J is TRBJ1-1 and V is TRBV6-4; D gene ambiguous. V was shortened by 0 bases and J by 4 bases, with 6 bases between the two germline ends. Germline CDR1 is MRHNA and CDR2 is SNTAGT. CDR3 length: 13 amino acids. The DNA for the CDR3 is TGTGCCAGCAGTGACTCTCTGTCCACTGAAGCTTTCTTT. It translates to CASSDSLSTEAFF.